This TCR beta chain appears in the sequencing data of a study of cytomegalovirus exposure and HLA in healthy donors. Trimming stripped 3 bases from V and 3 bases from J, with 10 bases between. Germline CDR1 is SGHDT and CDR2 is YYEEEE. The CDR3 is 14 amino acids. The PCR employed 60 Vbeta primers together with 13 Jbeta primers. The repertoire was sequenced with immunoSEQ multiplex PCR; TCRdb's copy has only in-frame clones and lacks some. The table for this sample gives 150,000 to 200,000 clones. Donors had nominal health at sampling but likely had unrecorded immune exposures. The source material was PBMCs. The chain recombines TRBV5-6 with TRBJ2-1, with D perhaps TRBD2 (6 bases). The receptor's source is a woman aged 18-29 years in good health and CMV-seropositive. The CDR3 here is CASSSRDFYNEQFF. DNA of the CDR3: TGTGCCAGCAGCTCACGGGACTTCTACAATGAGCAGTTCTTC. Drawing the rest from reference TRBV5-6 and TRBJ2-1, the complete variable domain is DAGVTQSPTHLIKTRGQQVTLRCSPKSGHDTVSWYQQALGQGPQFIFQYYEEEERQRGNFPDRFSGHQFPNYSSELNVNALLLGDSALYLCASSSRDFYNEQFFGPGTRLTVL.